These 30 T cell receptor beta chains came from one sample sequenced in a study of CD8+ T cells in alopecia areata. Treatment meaning: oral pan-JAK inhibitor, 5-10 mg twice daily. Following extraction, RNA underwent reverse transcription to cDNA, which served as the sequencing template. Clones were sequenced by immunoSEQ multiplex PCR, and TCRdb holds only the in-frame ones, with some missing. The table lists 150,000 to 200,000 clones, 55% to 75% of them singletons. Sample: CD4+ T cells sorted from blood, taken at week 4, from a patient treated with tofacitinib. These receptors came from a human donor with alopecia areata.

This chain connects TRBV11-2 to TRBJ2-7, with unresolved D. Germline-derived CDR1 and CDR2 are SGHAT and FQNNGV. CDR3 length: 11 residues. V gave up 5 bases and J gave up 6 bases, with 8 bases separating them. CDR3 residues: CASSPVREQYF. CDR3 bases: TGTGCCAGCAGCCCGGTGCGCGAGCAGTACTTC.

The V gene is TRBV18, the J gene TRBJ2-2, with D perhaps matching TRBD1 (5 bases). The germline CDR1 and CDR2 sequences are KGHSH and LQKENI. CDR3 length: 14 residues. The V end was cut by 2 bases, the J end by 7 bases, with 11 bases between. The CDR3 loop reads CASSPIQDGGELFF. CDR3 coding DNA: TGTGCCAGCTCACCAATACAGGACGGCGGGGAGCTGTTTTTT.

V and J are TRBV7-2 and TRBJ1-2, with D tentatively TRBD1 (6 bases). The ends were cut back, 1 base at V and 2 bases at J, with 11 bases in the middle. Germline CDR1 reads SGHTA; CDR2 reads FQGNSA. CDR3 size: 15 residues. The CDR3 is CASSLVGQPNYGYTF. CDR3 nucleotides: TGTGCCAGCAGCTTAGTTGGACAGCCCAACTATGGCTACACCTTC.

The chain uses TRBV30 and TRBJ1-1; D call uncertain. The CDR3 has 14 residues. The germline V gene has CDR1 GTSNPN and CDR2 SVGIG (reference sequence). The V and J ends lost 0 bases and 1 base respectively, with 9 bases between them. CDR3 region: CAWSVFGRNTEAFF. As DNA, the CDR3 is TGTGCCTGGAGTGTATTTGGGCGGAACACTGAAGCTTTCTTT.

J is TRBJ2-7 and V is TRBV30; 9 nucleotides align to TRBD2. The CDR3 is 13 amino acids. CDR1 and CDR2 from the germline V gene are GTSNPN and SVGIG (reference sequence). The J segment lost 4 bases and the V segment lost 5 bases, leaving 6 bases of the junction unmatched. CDR3 in DNA: TGTGCCTGGGCCGGGACTAGCTCATACGAGCAGTACTTC. Encoded protein: CAWAGTSSYEQYF.

The chain uses TRBV30 and TRBJ2-1; 8 positions match TRBD1. The V gene end was trimmed by 1 base and the J gene end by 2 bases; junction bases not matched to a gene: 1. The germline gives CDR1 GTSNPN, CDR2 SVGIG (reference sequence). This CDR3 is 14 amino acids long. The CDR3 sequence: CAWSARGPYNEQFF. CDR3 nucleotides: TGTGCCTGGAGTGCCAGGGGGCCCTACAATGAGCAGTTCTTC.

As DNA, the CDR3 is TGTGCTAGTGGTTTTTCAGGCGGGGCGAACACCGGGGAGCTGTTTTTT. It codes for CASGFSGGANTGELFF. The rearrangement joins TRBV12-5 to TRBJ2-2; possibly TRBD2 for D (6 bases). Looked up from germline, CDR1 is LGHNT and CDR2 is FRNRAP. Trimming removed 3 bases at V and 0 bases at J, with 11 bases between. This CDR3 region has 16 residues.

The J gene is TRBJ1-2, the V gene TRBV6-5; TRBD1 is a possible D gene (5 bases). V was clipped by 0 bases and J by 8 bases, with 10 bases between them. CDR1 and CDR2 from the germline V gene are MNHEY and SVGAGI. This CDR3 contains 13 residues. CDR3 residues: CASSYSGQPGYTF. The DNA of the CDR3 is TGTGCCAGCAGTTACTCGGGGCAGCCCGGCTACACCTTC.

The chain combines TRBV5-1 with TRBJ1-2; 11 positions agree with TRBD1. This CDR3 is built from 15 residues. Per germline, CDR1 SGHRS and CDR2 YFSETQ. V was pared by 3 bases and J by 4 bases, with 5 bases of the junction left unmatched. The CDR3 loop is CASSWDRGTSYGYTF. CDR3 nucleotide sequence: TGCGCCAGCAGCTGGGACAGGGGGACAAGCTATGGCTACACCTTC.

The rearrangement joins TRBV2 to TRBJ2-7; 9 positions match TRBD2. CDR1 is SNHLY, CDR2 FYNNEI, per germline. The CDR3 spans 13 residues. The V gene end was trimmed by 7 bases and the J gene end by 4 bases; junction bases not matched to a gene: 5. The CDR3 sequence: CASIVAGGYEQYF. As DNA, the CDR3 is TGTGCCAGCATCGTTGCGGGGGGGTACGAGCAGTACTTC.

The chain has TRBV9 and TRBJ1-1; 7 positions agree with TRBD1. V shed 0 bases and J 6 bases; nucleotides not matched to a gene: 8. This CDR3 region has 15 residues. CDR1 and CDR2 from the germline V gene are SGDLS and YYNGEE. The CDR3 sequence: CASSVGDREGAEAFF. CDR3 in DNA: TGTGCCAGCAGCGTAGGGGACAGAGAAGGGGCTGAAGCTTTCTTT.

Many counts were recorded for this clone. The chain links TRBV6-5 to TRBJ2-6, with D maybe TRBD1 (6 bases). V was trimmed by 5 bases and J by 2 bases, leaving 10 bases between them. The CDR3 is 15 residues long. Germline V lookup: CDR1 MNHEY, CDR2 SVGAGI. The CDR3 DNA is TGTGCCAGCAGTATCAGGGGCACTGGGGCCAACGTCCTGACTTTC. It translates to CASSIRGTGANVLTF.

This chain joins TRBV13 and TRBJ2-5; 7 positions agree with TRBD2. V was clipped by 5 bases and J by 3 bases; unmatched bases: 6. Germline CDR1 reads PRHDT; CDR2 reads FYEKMQ (reference sequence). The CDR3 covers 14 residues. CDR3 loop: CASSPREREETQYF. CDR3 sequence (DNA): TGTGCCAGCAGCCCGCGGGAGAGGGAAGAGACCCAGTACTTC.

This rearrangement joins TRBV7-3 to TRBJ1-6, with a weak D call TRBD1 (5 bases). There are 14 residues in the CDR3. Germline CDR1 reads SGHTA; CDR2 reads FQGTGA. Trimming took 1 base from V and 11 from J, leaving 12 bases between them. CDR3 bases: TGTGCCAGCAGCTTAAGTTTCCAGGGAACACCCCTCCACTTT. Its protein is CASSLSFQGTPLHF.

This chain connects TRBV30 to TRBJ1-3, with no clear D. This CDR3 contains 14 residues. Trimming removed 1 base from V and 0 bases from J, with 7 bases in between. Per the germline V gene, CDR1 is GTSNPN and CDR2 is SVGIG (reference sequence). DNA of the CDR3: TGTGCCTGGAGTGGGCAGAGCTCTGGAAACACCATATATTTT. This translates into CAWSGQSSGNTIYF.

This clone was seen a few times. The gene calls are TRBV5-4 and TRBJ1-4; perhaps TRBD1 as D (5 bases). Germline V CDR1 and CDR2: SGHNT, YYREEE (reference sequence). Trimming left V 1 base short and J 8 bases short, with 12 bases between. This CDR3 is built from 14 residues. CDR3 region: CASSLKGDGEKLFF. The CDR3 DNA is TGTGCCAGCAGCTTGAAAGGGGATGGAGAAAAACTGTTTTTT.

J is TRBJ1-1 and V is TRBV7-9; no definite D call. There are 16 residues in the CDR3. Trimming removed 6 bases at V and 3 bases at J, with 20 bases between. CDR1 is SEHNR and CDR2 is FQNEAQ in the germline V gene (reference sequence). DNA of the CDR3: TGTGCCAGCAGTTATACCTCCAGGAGAAGGGACACTGAAGCTTTCTTT. Translating gives CASSYTSRRRDTEAFF.

This clone was recorded only once. The chain uses TRBV30 and TRBJ1-1; D is undetermined. V gave up 3 bases and J gave up 1 base, with 15 bases separating them. Germline assignment: CDR1 GTSNPN and CDR2 SVGIG (reference sequence). The CDR3 is 15 residues long. CDR3 coding DNA: TGTGCCTGGAGCCCGCGGCTAAGGGAGAACACTGAAGCTTTCTTT. Protein: CAWSPRLRENTEAFF.

The chain recombines TRBV27 with TRBJ2-5, with TRBD2 as a possible D gene (6 bases). CDR1 is MNHEY and CDR2 is SMNVEV in the germline V gene (reference sequence). V lost 3 bases, J lost 4 bases, and 15 bases lay in between. This CDR3 contains 15 residues. CDR3 DNA: TGTGCCAGCAGTTTGGGCCCGCTGGGGGGAGAGACCCAGTACTTC. Translated, it gives CASSLGPLGGETQYF.

This clone was seen only once. V gene TRBV27 combines with J gene TRBJ2-6, with D unresolved. V shed 5 bases and J shed 4 bases, with 15 bases lying between them. This CDR3 spans 16 amino acids. The germline gives CDR1 MNHEY, CDR2 SMNVEV (reference sequence). The CDR3, as DNA: TGTGCCAGCAGTGCGAACAGCGCAAGAGGGGCCAACGTCCTGACTTTC. Translating it yields CASSANSARGANVLTF.

The rearrangement joins TRBV29-1 to TRBJ2-1, with TRBD1 matching over 7 bases. The V gene end was trimmed by 6 bases and the J gene end by 7 bases; junction bases not matched to a gene: 3. Germline V lookup: CDR1 SQVTM, CDR2 ANQGSEA. The CDR3 runs to 11 residues. CDR3 residues: CSVDRANEQFF. The DNA of the CDR3 is TGCAGCGTAGACAGGGCGAATGAGCAGTTCTTC.

This chain joins TRBV6-1 and TRBJ2-3, with D perhaps being TRBD1 or TRBD2 (5 bases each). The CDR3 consists of 14 residues. CDR1 is MNHNS and CDR2 is SASEGT in the germline V gene. The V end lost 4 bases, the J end lost 3 bases, and 11 bases lay between the germline ends. DNA for the CDR3: TGTGCCAGCAGTGCCGGGACGGTAACAGATACGCAGTATTTT. Protein sequence: CASSAGTVTDTQYF.

The V call is TRBV9, the J call TRBJ1-3; D call uncertain. The CDR3 extends over 16 amino acids. V shed 0 bases and J shed 0 bases, with 10 bases lying between them. Looked up from germline, CDR1 is SGDLS and CDR2 is YYNGEE. As DNA, the CDR3 is TGTGCCAGCAGCGTAGATCACAGCAACTCTGGAAACACCATATATTTT. Translation gives CASSVDHSNSGNTIYF.

The chain carries TRBV4-1 and TRBJ1-6; no definite D call. The CDR3 contains 13 residues. Germline V lookup: CDR1 MGHRA, CDR2 YSYEKL. Trimming took off 3 bases at V and 7 bases at J, with 7 bases between the two ends. CDR3 sequence reads: CASSQGYNSPLHF. The DNA for the CDR3 is TGCGCCAGCAGCCAGGGTTACAATTCACCCCTCCACTTT.

The V call is TRBV27, the J call TRBJ2-3; 7 nucleotides agree with TRBD1. Germline values: CDR1 MNHEY, CDR2 SMNVEV (reference sequence). This CDR3 contains 14 residues. V shed 6 bases, J shed 5 bases, and the junction held 8 bases outside the gene matches. CDR3 sequence reads: CASRQTTGEDTQYF. Here the CDR3 DNA reads TGTGCCAGCAGACAGACCACAGGGGAAGATACGCAGTATTTT.

The chain has TRBV29-1 and TRBJ2-3; D possibly corresponds to TRBD1 (6 bases). The ends were cut back, 3 bases at V and 0 bases at J, with 7 bases in the middle. Germline CDR1 reads SQVTM; CDR2 reads ANQGSEA. This CDR3 has 13 residues. CDR3 loop: CSVEGASTDTQYF. The CDR3 bases are TGCAGCGTTGAGGGGGCCAGCACAGATACGCAGTATTTT.

The chain uses TRBV9 and TRBJ1-6; D is ambiguous. CDR3 length: 15 amino acids. Per the germline V gene, CDR1 is SGDLS and CDR2 is YYNGEE. Trimming removed 0 bases from V and 0 bases from J, with 4 bases in between. DNA of the CDR3: TGTGCCAGCAGCGTAGTGGGCTCCTATAATTCACCCCTCCACTTT. It is translated as CASSVVGSYNSPLHF.

The chain couples TRBV29-1 to TRBJ2-7; 8 bases map to TRBD1. Losses at the gene ends were 5 bases for V and 5 bases for J; bases not matched to a gene: 8. Germline-derived CDR1 and CDR2 are SQVTM and ANQGSEA. This CDR3 has 13 amino acids. The CDR3 loop is CSVKQGVSDEQYF. As DNA, the CDR3 is TGCAGCGTTAAACAGGGGGTATCTGACGAGCAGTACTTC.

The V and J genes are TRBV29-1 and TRBJ1-4; 9 bases map to TRBD1. The V and J ends lost 6 bases and 8 bases, in that order; junction bases with no gene match: 7. The CDR3 runs to 13 residues. From germline, CDR1 is SQVTM and CDR2 ANQGSEA. The CDR3 DNA is TGCAGCGTAGGGACAGGGAGCGGCGAAAAACTGTTTTTT. Protein sequence: CSVGTGSGEKLFF.

V gene TRBV2 combines with J gene TRBJ1-2; a possible D gene is TRBD1 (5 bases). V was clipped by 6 bases and J by 4 bases, with 12 bases between them. The CDR3 is 13 amino acids. Germline V gene data show CDR1 as SNHLY and CDR2 as FYNNEI. In nucleotides, the CDR3 is TGTGCCAGCAGCAAGCCGGGGGTCTATGGCTACACCTTC. Protein: CASSKPGVYGYTF.